The 20 T cell receptor beta chains in this list originate from one sample, sequenced in a study of blood T cell repertoires in COVID-19. This table comes from immunoSEQ multiplex PCR, and its TCRdb copy is limited to in-frame clones, with some not included. The table shows roughly 63,000 clones, with over 70% occurring only once. Input material: peripheral blood. These receptors came from a human donor in a cohort sampled during active COVID-19.

V is TRBV7-2 and J is TRBJ1-2; D remains unclear. This CDR3 is 15 amino acids long. Germline CDR1 SGHTA, CDR2 FQGNSA. V lost 1 base and J lost 8, with 17 bases in between. CDR3 region: CASSLDRKRLEGYTF. The CDR3 nucleotides read TGTGCCAGCAGCTTAGACCGTAAACGCCTGGAGGGCTACACCTTC.

The chain combines TRBV3-1 (or the pseudogene TRBV3-2) with TRBJ2-7, with D unresolved. V lost 1 base to trimming and J lost 7 bases, with 11 bases between them. Germline V lookup: CDR1 LGHDT, CDR2 YNNKEL (reference sequence). The length of the CDR3 is 13 residues. The CDR3 sequence: CASSQAGFLEQYF. The CDR3, as DNA: TGTGCCAGCAGCCAAGCCGGGTTTCTTGAGCAGTACTTC.

The chain employs TRBV28 and TRBJ1-2; TRBD1 might be the D (5 bases). This CDR3 comprises 15 residues. CDR1 is MDHEN and CDR2 is SYDVKM in the germline V gene. V lost 8 bases, J lost 7 bases, and 23 bases lay in between. As DNA, the CDR3 is TGTGCCAGCCTGGGAAGTGGGACTAGGTCTGGTGGCTACACCTTC. Its protein product is CASLGSGTRSGGYTF.

V is TRBV7-9 and J is TRBJ1-5; no reliable D call. V was clipped by 5 bases and J by 10 bases, with 12 bases between them. The CDR3 has 12 amino acids. Germline values: CDR1 SEHNR, CDR2 FQNEAQ (reference sequence). CDR3 bases: TGTGCCAGCAGCGCGCGGACTGACCCCCAGCATTTT. Translated, it gives CASSARTDPQHF.

The chain is built from TRBV11-2 and TRBJ1-1, with D tentatively TRBD1 (6 bases). This CDR3 contains 14 residues. The V gene lost 5 bases and the J gene lost 4 bases, with 14 bases spanning the gap. The germline V gene encodes CDR1 SGHAT and CDR2 FQNNGV. CDR3 amino acids: CASSPRLGGTEAFF. Written as DNA, the CDR3 is TGTGCCAGCAGCCCCCGGTTAGGGGGCACTGAAGCTTTCTTT.

V and J are TRBV7-2 and TRBJ2-7, with D uncertain. Germline V gene lookup returns CDR1 SGHTA and CDR2 FQGNSA. The CDR3 contains 15 residues. With 1 base removed from V and 0 bases from J, the gap between germline ends came to 10 bases. The CDR3 bases are TGTGCCAGCAGCTTAGATCCAGTACCCTCCTACGAGCAGTACTTC. Translated: CASSLDPVPSYEQYF.

The rearrangement uses TRBV6-2 or TRBV6-3 and TRBJ2-3; TRBD2 aligns across 7 bases. The CDR3 covers 17 residues. From germline, CDR1 is MNHEY and CDR2 SVGEGT. The V and J ends lost 2 bases and 4 bases, in that order; junction bases with no gene match: 12. The CDR3: CASSYKAAAGSPDTQYF. The CDR3 DNA sequence: TGTGCCAGCAGTTACAAAGCGGCAGCGGGGAGCCCAGATACGCAGTATTTT.

This chain connects TRBV7-2 to TRBJ2-1; D perhaps matches TRBD2 (7 bases). CDR1 and CDR2 from the germline V gene are SGHTA and FQGNSA. The CDR3 runs to 13 residues. Trimming shortened V by 5 bases and J by 6 bases, and 11 bases separated the two germline ends. The CDR3: CASSRGEGNEQFF. The DNA of the CDR3 is TGTGCCAGCAGCAGGGGGGAGGGCAATGAGCAGTTCTTC.

The V call is TRBV6-6, the J call TRBJ1-1, with D perhaps matching TRBD1 (5 bases). Trimming took off 4 bases at V and 6 bases at J, with 9 bases between the two ends. The CDR3 sequence is 12 residues long. CDR1 and CDR2 (germline): MNHNY, SVGAGI (reference sequence). The CDR3: CASSWRQSEAFF. Here the CDR3 DNA reads TGTGCCAGCAGTTGGCGACAGTCTGAAGCTTTCTTT.

The V call is TRBV14, the J call TRBJ2-1, with TRBD2 matching over 9 bases. CDR1 and CDR2 from the germline V gene are SGHDN and FVKESK. This CDR3 has 15 residues. J lost 14 bases, V lost 1 base, and 12 bases had no gene match. The CDR3 nucleotides are TGTGCCAGCAGCCAAGGTCGGGGGCTAGCGGGAAAGGAGTTCTTC. Its protein product is CASSQGRGLAGKEFF.

The V and J genes are TRBV19 and TRBJ1-2, with D unclear. The V gene's germline CDR1 is LNHDA and CDR2 SQIVND (reference sequence). The CDR3 sequence is 11 residues long. V lost 5 bases and J 8 bases, leaving 9 bases between the germline ends. CDR3 residues: CASSRQSGYTF. CDR3 coding DNA: TGTGCCAGTAGTCGTCAGTCGGGCTACACCTTC. The full variable domain, its missing parts supplied by reference TRBV19 and TRBJ1-2, is DGGITQSPKYLFRKEGQNVTLSCEQNLNHDAMYWYRQDPGQGLRLIYYSQIVNDFQKGDIAEGYSVSREKKESFPLTVTSAQKNPTAFYLCASSRQSGYTFGSGTRLTVV.

This sequence joins TRBV7-9 and TRBJ2-7; 8 nucleotides match TRBD1. The CDR3 length is 15 residues. The V gene end was trimmed by 5 bases and the J gene end by 12 bases; junction bases not matched to a gene: 18. The germline V gene has CDR1 SEHNR and CDR2 FQNEAQ (reference sequence). The CDR3: CASSLGQGRTETPYF. The CDR3 nucleotides read TGTGCCAGCAGCCTAGGACAGGGACGGACCGAGACCCCGTACTTC.

The J gene is TRBJ2-2, the V gene TRBV28; a possible D gene is TRBD2 (5 bases). V dropped 6 bases and J dropped 2 bases, with 16 bases sitting between them. The CDR3 has 16 residues. Germline CDR1 reads MDHEN; CDR2 reads SYDVKM. CDR3 residues: CASSSYAGPNTGELFF. The CDR3 region has the DNA TGTGCCAGCAGCTCCTACGCGGGCCCCAACACCGGGGAGCTGTTTTTT.

This chain links TRBV6-5 with TRBJ2-2; the match to TRBD1 covers 7 bases. The V segment lost 10 bases and the J segment 4 bases; nucleotides outside the gene matches: 9. This CDR3 is 14 amino acids long. Germline lookup yields CDR1 MNHEY and CDR2 SVGAGI. CDR3 DNA: TGTGCCACCGCGAGGGGGCGCAGCACCGGGGAGCTGTTTTTT. Translating it yields CATARGRSTGELFF.

The chain has TRBV5-1 and TRBJ1-1, with a weak D call TRBD1 (5 bases). This CDR3 has 14 residues. V was trimmed by 1 base and J by 2 bases, leaving 9 bases between them. CDR1 SGHRS and CDR2 YFSETQ come from the germline V gene. CDR3 protein: CASSLTGQNTEAFF. DNA for the CDR3: TGCGCCAGCAGCTTGACAGGACAAAACACTGAAGCTTTCTTT.

The chain joins TRBV28 to TRBJ2-3; 9 bases agree with TRBD1. V shed 5 bases and J 2 bases; nucleotides not matched to a gene: 8. The CDR3 totals 16 residues. Germline V gene data show CDR1 as MDHEN and CDR2 as SYDVKM. The CDR3 coding sequence is TGTGCCAGCAGTCCGACAGGGGGGGCACCCACAGATACGCAGTATTTT. This encodes CASSPTGGAPTDTQYF.

The sample holds one count of this clone. This chain connects TRBV9 to TRBJ1-2, with 9 nucleotides matching TRBD1. The CDR3 spans 15 residues. J gave up 8 bases and V 0 bases, and 8 bases lay outside the gene matches. CDR1 and CDR2 from the germline V gene are SGDLS and YYNGEE. The CDR3 DNA reads TGTGCCAGCAGCGTAGGGGGACAGGGATGGAGAGGCTACACCTTC. It encodes CASSVGGQGWRGYTF.

The rearrangement uses TRBV7-8 and TRBJ2-2; the match to TRBD1 covers 9 bases. V trimming: 5 bases; J trimming: 5 bases; junction bases outside the gene matches: 9. The CDR3 loop spans 16 amino acids. Per germline, CDR1 SGHVS and CDR2 FQNEAQ. CDR3 amino acids: CASSPRTGVGTGELFF. In DNA, the CDR3 is TGTGCCAGCAGCCCGAGGACAGGGGTTGGGACCGGGGAGCTGTTTTTT.

The rearrangement joins TRBV12-3 or TRBV12-4 to TRBJ2-5; D not certain. The CDR3 is 12 residues long. With 4 bases removed from V and 2 bases from J, the gap between germline ends came to 5 bases. The CDR3 coding sequence is TGTGCCAGCAGTTCTATACAAGAGACCCAGTACTTC. Its protein is CASSSIQETQYF.

The genes are TRBV10-3 and TRBJ2-2; D perhaps matches TRBD2 (6 bases). V was trimmed by 10 bases and J by 5 bases, leaving 11 bases between them. CDR1 and CDR2 from the germline V gene are ENHRY and SYGVKD. CDR3 length: 12 residues. The CDR3 bases are TGTGCCACCTATAGCGGAACCGGGGAGCTGTTTTTT. Translated, it gives CATYSGTGELFF.